A selection of T cell receptor beta chains follows, all from one sample in a study of T cells in Graves' hyperthyroidism and ophthalmopathy. TCRdb passed the multiplex PCR reads through MiXCR, listing each CDR3 protein once. Of about 600,000 distinct CDR3 sequences in the sample, 16% were seen once. Sequencing was carried out using blood. The receptors come from a woman aged 40 to 55 with Graves' ophthalmopathy. Both conserved end residues are trimmed from each CDR3. A D gene is named only where the DNA matches it firmly.

>TRBJ2-2|TRBD1|TRBV11-2
ASSVRTGRGTGELF
>TRBJ1-2|-|TRBV7-8
ASSLAGQAGGYT
>TRBJ1-2|-|TRBV11-2
ASSFPRQTGGYT
>TRBJ1-2|-|TRBV29-1
SVGKGVYGYT
>TRBJ2-5|-|TRBV28
ASSLAGDETQY
>TRBJ2-3|-|TRBV9
ASSVNFGGTDTQY
>TRBJ2-5|-|TRBV10-2
ASMGHGPRTQY
>TRBJ2-1|-|TRBV20-1
SARQTGTRYNEQF
>TRBJ2-1|TRBD2|TRBV12-3/TRBV12-4
ASKSGGSYNEQF
>TRBJ2-5|-|TRBV7-9
ASSLELGIQY
>TRBJ1-1|-|TRBV5-1
ASSLMSLDSTEAF
>TRBJ2-1|TRBD1|TRBV6-2/TRBV6-3
ASSTGGLEQF
>TRBJ1-1|-|TRBV11-2
ASSFIGSGTEAF
>TRBJ2-3|-|TRBV7-9
ATGRAVTDTQY
>TRBJ2-3|-|TRBV18
ASSPQGEDTQY
>TRBJ2-7|-|TRBV29-1
SVGETVYEQY
>TRBJ2-3|TRBD2|TRBV7-9
ASSRVQGLAGGSADTQY
>TRBJ2-1|-|TRBV12-3/TRBV12-4
ASSRQVSYNEQF
>TRBJ2-1|-|TRBV10-3
AIRGPGVGQF
>TRBJ1-3|-|TRBV18
ASSTVSGNTIY
>TRBJ1-1|TRBD1|TRBV2
ASSEAYTGGRRAF
>TRBJ2-7|-|TRBV28
ASIRAGTSYEQY
>TRBJ1-1|TRBD1|TRBV20-1
SVRNDGEGANTEAF
>TRBJ1-5|TRBD1|TRBV20-1
SASRTGPNSNQPQH
>TRBJ2-1|TRBD2|TRBV3-1
ASSQASGGGYNEQF
>TRBJ2-1|TRBD2|TRBV20-1
SILAGRGSEQF
>TRBJ2-1|-|TRBV2
ASSSGPNNEQF
>TRBJ2-3|TRBD2|TRBV5-6
ASRETSGEVDTQY
>TRBJ1-5|-|TRBV6-2/TRBV6-3
ASSLRDNSNQPQH
>TRBJ1-2|-|TRBV7-2
ASSLGPRNYGYT
>TRBJ1-6|TRBD1|TRBV27
ASSRQGGSYNSPLH
>TRBJ2-1|TRBD1|TRBV30
AWSKRGQPSYNEQF
>TRBJ2-3|-|TRBV12-3/TRBV12-4
ASNSATDTQY
>TRBJ1-1|TRBD1|TRBV11-2
ASSLTGLPEAF
>TRBJ2-1|-|TRBV5-6
ASSRPGAQGNEQF
>TRBJ1-1|-|TRBV20-1
SAREGARTEAF
>TRBJ1-6|TRBD1|TRBV28
ASRGRQGPSPLH
>TRBJ1-1|TRBD1|TRBV2
ASSEETGTTNTEAF
>TRBJ2-7|-|TRBV10-3
AISESGIYEQY
>TRBJ1-1|-|TRBV11-2
ASSFRRVHGAF
>TRBJ1-2|-|TRBV19
ASTLVGVANYGYT
>TRBJ2-1|-|TRBV4-1
ASSQEQGGQNEQF
>TRBJ1-1|-|TRBV7-3
ASSPPQAF
>TRBJ2-2|TRBD2|TRBV12-3/TRBV12-4
ASSQAGDTEELF
>TRBJ2-5|-|TRBV7-9
ASSLIRFEGRGQETQY
>TRBJ1-1|-|TRBV3-1
ASSKDRSGATF